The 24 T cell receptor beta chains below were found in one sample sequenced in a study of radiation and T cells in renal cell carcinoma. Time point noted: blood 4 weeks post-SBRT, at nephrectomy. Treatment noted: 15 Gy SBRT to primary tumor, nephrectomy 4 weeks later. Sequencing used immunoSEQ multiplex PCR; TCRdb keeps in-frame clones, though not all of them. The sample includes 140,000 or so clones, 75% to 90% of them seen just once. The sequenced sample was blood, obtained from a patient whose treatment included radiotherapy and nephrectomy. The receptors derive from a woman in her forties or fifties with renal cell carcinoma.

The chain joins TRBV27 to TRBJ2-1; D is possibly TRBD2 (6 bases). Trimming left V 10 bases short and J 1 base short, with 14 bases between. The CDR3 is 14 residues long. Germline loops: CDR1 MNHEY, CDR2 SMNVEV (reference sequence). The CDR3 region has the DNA TGTGCCACGGGACGACGGGAGTCCTACAATGAGCAGTTCTTC. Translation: CATGRRESYNEQFF.

The chain's CDR3 is CASSLRPYEQYF. The CDR3 nucleotides are TGTGCCAGCAGTTTAAGGCCCTACGAGCAGTACTTC. The chain joins TRBV28 to TRBJ2-7; D is ambiguous. The V gene lost 2 bases and the J gene lost 2 bases, with 4 bases spanning the gap. Germline V gene data show CDR1 as MDHEN and CDR2 as SYDVKM. CDR3 length: 12 residues.

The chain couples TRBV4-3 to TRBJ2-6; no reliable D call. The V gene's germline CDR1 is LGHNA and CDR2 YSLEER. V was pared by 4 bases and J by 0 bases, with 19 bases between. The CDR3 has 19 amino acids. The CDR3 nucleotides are TGCGCCAGCAGCCTGGAATTGACACCAAGCTACTCTGGGGCCAACGTCCTGACTTTC. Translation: CASSLELTPSYSGANVLTF.

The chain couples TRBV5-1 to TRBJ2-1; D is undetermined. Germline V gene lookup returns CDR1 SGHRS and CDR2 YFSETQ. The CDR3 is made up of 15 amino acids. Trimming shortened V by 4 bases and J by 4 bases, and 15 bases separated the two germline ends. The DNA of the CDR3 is TGCGCCAGCAGCCCAGGACCGGATTCTTACAATGAGCAGTTCTTC. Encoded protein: CASSPGPDSYNEQFF.

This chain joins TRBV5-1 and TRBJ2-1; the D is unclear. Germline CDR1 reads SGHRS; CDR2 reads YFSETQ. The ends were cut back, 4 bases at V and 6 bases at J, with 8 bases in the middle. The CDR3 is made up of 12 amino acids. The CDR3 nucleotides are TGCGCCAGCAGCCTGCAAATCAATGAGCAGTTCTTC. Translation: CASSLQINEQFF.

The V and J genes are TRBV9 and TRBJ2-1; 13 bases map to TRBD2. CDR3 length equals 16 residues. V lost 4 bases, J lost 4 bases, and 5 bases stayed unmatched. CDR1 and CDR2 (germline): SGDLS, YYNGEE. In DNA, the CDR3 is TGTGCCAGCAGCCCCACTAGCGGGAGGGAGTACAATGAGCAGTTCTTC. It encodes CASSPTSGREYNEQFF.

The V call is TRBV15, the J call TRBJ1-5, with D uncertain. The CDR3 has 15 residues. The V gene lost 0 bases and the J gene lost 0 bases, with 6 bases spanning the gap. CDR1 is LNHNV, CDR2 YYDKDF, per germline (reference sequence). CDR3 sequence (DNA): TGTGCCACCAGCAGAGAACCAAATAGCAATCAGCCCCAGCATTTT. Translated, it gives CATSREPNSNQPQHF.

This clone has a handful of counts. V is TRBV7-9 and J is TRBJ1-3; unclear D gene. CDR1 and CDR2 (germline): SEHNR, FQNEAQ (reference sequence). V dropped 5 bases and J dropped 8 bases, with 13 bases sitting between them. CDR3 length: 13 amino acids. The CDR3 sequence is CASSLSFGDTIYF. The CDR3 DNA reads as TGTGCCAGCAGCCTGAGCTTTGGGGACACCATATATTTT.

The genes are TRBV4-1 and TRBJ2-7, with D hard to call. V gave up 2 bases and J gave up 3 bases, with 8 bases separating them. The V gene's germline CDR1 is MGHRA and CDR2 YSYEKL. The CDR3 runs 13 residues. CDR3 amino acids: CASSQWDGYEQYF. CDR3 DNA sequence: TGCGCCAGCAGCCAATGGGATGGCTACGAGCAGTACTTC.

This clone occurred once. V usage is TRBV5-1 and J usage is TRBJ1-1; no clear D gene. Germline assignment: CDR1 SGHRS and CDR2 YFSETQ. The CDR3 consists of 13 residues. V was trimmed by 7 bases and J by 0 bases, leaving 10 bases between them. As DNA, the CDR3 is TGCGCCAGCTCCTACGGGGTGAACACTGAAGCTTTCTTT. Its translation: CASSYGVNTEAFF.

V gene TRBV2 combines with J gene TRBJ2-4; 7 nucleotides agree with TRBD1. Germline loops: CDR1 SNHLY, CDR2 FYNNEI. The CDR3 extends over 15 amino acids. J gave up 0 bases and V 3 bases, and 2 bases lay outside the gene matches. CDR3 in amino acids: CASSDPGGAKNIQYF. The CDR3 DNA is TGTGCCAGCAGTGATCCAGGGGGAGCCAAAAACATTCAGTACTTC.

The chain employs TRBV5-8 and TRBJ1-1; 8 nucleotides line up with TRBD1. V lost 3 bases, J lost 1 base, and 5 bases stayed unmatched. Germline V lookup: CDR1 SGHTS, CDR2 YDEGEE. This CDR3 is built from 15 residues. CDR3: CASSWGDRKNTEAFF. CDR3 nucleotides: TGTGCCAGCAGCTGGGGGGACAGGAAGAACACTGAAGCTTTCTTT.

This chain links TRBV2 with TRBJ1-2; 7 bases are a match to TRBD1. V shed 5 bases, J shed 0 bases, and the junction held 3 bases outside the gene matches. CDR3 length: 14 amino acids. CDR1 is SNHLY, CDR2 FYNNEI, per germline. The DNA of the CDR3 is TGTGCCAGCAGTTTGACAGGGCCTAACTATGGCTACACCTTC. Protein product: CASSLTGPNYGYTF.

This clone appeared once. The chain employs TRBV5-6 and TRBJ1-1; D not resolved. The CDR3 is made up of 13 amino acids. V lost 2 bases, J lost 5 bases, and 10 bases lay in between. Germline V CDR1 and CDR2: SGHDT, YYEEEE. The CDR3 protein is CASSLWGGTEAFF. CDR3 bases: TGTGCCAGCAGCTTATGGGGAGGGACTGAAGCTTTCTTT. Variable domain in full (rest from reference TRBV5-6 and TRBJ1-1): DAGVTQSPTHLIKTRGQQVTLRCSPKSGHDTVSWYQQALGQGPQFIFQYYEEEERQRGNFPDRFSGHQFPNYSSELNVNALLLGDSALYLCASSLWGGTEAFFGQGTRLTVV.

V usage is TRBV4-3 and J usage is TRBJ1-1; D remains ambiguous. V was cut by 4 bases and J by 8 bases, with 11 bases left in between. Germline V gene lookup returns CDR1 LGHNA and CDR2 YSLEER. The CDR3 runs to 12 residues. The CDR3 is CASSPPGREAFF. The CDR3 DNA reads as TGCGCCAGCAGCCCCCCGGGGAGGGAAGCTTTCTTT.

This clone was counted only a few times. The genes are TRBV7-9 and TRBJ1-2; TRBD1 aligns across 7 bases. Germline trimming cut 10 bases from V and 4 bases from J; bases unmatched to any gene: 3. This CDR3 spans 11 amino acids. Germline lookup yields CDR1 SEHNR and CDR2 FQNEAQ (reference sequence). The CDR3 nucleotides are TGTGCCACAGGGGGTTCCTATGGCTACACCTTC. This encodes CATGGSYGYTF.

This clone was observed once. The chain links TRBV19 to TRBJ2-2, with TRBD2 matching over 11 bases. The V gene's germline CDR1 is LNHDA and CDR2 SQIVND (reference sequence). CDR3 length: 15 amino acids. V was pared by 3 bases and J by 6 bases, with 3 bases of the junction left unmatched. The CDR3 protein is CASSISGGAPGELFF. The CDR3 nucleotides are TGTGCCAGTAGTATTAGCGGGGGGGCGCCCGGGGAGCTGTTTTTT.

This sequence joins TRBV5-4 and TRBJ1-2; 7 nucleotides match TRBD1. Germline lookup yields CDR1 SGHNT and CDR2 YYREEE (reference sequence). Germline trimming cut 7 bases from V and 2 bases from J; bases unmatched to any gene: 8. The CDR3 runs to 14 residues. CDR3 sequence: CASSLQGKNYGYTF. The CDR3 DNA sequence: TGTGCCAGCTCCTTACAGGGGAAGAACTATGGCTACACCTTC.

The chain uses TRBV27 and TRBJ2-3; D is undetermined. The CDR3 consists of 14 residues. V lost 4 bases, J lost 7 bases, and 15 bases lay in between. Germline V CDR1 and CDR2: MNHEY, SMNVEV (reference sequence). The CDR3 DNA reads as TGTGCCAGCAGTTCTCGCCGCGACGGTAATACGCAGTATTTT. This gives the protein CASSSRRDGNTQYF.

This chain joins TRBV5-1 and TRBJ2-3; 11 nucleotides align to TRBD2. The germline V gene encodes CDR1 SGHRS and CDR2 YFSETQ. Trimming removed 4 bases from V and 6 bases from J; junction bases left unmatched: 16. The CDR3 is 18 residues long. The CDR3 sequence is CASSLGTSGTYMEDTQYF. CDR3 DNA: TGCGCCAGCAGCCTCGGGACTAGCGGAACGTACATGGAGGATACGCAGTATTTT.

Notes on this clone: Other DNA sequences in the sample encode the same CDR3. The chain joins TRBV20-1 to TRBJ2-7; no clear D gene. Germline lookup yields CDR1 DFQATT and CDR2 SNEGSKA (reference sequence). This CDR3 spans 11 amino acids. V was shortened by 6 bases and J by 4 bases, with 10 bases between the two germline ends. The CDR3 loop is CSAKRGYEQYF. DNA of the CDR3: TGCAGTGCCAAGCGAGGATACGAGCAGTACTTC.

This CDR3 is CASSSGTPAGQPQHF. In DNA, the CDR3 is TGTGCCAGCAGTTCCGGGACCCCGGCGGGTCAACCCCAGCATTTT. The V and J genes are TRBV5-6 and TRBJ1-5, with TRBD1 as a possible D gene (5 bases). V was clipped by 5 bases and J by 10 bases, with 22 bases between them. Germline CDR1 and CDR2: SGHDT and YYEEEE. The CDR3 contains 15 residues.

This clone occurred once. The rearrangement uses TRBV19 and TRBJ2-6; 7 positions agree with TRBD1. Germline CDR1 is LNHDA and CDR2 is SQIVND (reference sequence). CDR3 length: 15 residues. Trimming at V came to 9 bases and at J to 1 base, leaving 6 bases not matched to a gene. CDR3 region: CASRDSHSGANVLTF. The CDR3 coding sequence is TGTGCCAGCCGGGACAGCCATTCTGGGGCCAACGTCCTGACTTTC.

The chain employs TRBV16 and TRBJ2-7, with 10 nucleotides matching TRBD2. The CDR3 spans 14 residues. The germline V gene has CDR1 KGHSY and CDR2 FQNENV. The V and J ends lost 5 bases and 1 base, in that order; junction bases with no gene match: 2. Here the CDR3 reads CASSWTSGSYEQYF. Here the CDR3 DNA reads TGTGCCAGCAGCTGGACTAGCGGTTCCTACGAGCAGTACTTC. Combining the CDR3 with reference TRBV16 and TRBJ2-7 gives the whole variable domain GEEVAQTPKHLVRGEGQKAKLYCAPIKGHSYVFWYQQVLKNEFKFLISFQNENVFDETGMPKERFSAKCLPNSPCSLEIQATKLEDSAVYFCASSWTSGSYEQYFGPGTRLTVT.